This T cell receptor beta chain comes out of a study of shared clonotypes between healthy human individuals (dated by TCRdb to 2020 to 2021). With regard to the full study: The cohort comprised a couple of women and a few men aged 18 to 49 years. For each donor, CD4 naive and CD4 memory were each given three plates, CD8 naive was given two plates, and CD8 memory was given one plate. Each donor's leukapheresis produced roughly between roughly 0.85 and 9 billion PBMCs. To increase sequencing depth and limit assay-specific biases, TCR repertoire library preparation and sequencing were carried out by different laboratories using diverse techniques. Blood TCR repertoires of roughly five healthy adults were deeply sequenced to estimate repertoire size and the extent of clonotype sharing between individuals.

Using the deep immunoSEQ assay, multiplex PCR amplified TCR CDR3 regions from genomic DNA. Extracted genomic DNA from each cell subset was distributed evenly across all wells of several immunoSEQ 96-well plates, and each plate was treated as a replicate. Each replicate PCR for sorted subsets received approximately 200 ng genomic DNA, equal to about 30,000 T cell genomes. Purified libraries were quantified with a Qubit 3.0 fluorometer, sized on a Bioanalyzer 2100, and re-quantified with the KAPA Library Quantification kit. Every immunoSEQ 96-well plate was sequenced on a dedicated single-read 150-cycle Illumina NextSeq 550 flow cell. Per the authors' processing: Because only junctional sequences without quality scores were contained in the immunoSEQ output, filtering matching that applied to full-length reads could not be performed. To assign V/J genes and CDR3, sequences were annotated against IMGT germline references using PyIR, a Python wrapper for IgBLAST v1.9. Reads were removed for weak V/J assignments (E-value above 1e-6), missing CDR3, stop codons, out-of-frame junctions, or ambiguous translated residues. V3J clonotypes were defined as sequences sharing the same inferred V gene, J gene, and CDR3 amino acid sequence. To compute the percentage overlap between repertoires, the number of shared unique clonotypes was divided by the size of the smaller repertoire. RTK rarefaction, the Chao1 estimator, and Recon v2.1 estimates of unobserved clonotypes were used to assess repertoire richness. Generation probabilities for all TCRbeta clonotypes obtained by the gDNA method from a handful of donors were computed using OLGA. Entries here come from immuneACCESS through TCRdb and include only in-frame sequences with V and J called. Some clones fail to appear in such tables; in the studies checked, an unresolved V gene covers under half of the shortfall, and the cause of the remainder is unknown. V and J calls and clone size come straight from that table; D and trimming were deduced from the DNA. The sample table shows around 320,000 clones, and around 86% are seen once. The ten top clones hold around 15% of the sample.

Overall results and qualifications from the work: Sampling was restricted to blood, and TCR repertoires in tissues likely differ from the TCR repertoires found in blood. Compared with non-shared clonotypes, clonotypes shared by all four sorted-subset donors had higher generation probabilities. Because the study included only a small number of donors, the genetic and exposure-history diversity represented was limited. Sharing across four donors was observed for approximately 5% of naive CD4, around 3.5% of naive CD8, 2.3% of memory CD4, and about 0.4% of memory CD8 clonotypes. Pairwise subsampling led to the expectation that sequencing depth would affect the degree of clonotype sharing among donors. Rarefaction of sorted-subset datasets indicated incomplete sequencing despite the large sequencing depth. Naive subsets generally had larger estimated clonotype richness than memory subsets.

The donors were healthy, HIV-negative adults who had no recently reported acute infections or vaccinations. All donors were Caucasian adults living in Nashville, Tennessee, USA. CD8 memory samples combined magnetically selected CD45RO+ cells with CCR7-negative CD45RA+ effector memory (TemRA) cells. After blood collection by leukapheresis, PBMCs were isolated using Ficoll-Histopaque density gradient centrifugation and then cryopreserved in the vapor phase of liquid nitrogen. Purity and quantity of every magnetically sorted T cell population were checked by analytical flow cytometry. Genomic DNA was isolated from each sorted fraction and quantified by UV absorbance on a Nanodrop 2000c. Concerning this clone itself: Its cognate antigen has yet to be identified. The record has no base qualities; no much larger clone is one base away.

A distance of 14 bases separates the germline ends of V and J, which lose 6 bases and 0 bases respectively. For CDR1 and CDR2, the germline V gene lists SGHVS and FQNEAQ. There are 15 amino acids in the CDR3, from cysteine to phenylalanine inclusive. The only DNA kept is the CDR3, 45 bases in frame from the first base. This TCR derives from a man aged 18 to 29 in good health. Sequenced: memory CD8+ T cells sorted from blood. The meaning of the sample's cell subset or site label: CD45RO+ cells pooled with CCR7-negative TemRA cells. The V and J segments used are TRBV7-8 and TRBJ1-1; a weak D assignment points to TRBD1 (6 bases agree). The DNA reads TGTGCCAGCAGACGGCGGGGGCAGGTGAACACTGAAGCTTTCTTT. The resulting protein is CASRRRGQVNTEAFF.